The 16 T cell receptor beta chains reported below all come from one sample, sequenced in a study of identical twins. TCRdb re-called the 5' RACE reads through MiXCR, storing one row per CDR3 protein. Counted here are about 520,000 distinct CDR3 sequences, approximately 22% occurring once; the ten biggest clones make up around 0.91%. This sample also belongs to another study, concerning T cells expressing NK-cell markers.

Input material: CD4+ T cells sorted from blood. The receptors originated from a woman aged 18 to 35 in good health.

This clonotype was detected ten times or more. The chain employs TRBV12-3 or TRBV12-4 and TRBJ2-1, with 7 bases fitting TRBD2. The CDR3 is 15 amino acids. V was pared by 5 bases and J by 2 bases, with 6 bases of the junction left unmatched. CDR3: CASSPRLATYNEQFF. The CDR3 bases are TGTGCCAGCAGTCCCAGACTAGCAACCTACAATGAGCAGTTCTTC.

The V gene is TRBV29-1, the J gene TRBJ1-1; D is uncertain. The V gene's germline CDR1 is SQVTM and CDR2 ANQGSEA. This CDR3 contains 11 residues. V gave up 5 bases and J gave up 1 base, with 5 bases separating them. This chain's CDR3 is CSVNRNTEAFF. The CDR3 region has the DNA TGCAGCGTTAACAGGAACACTGAAGCTTTCTTT.

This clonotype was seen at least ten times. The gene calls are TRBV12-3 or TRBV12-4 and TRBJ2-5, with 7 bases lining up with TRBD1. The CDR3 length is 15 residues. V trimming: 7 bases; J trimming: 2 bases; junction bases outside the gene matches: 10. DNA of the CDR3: TGTGCCAGCAATTTCGGAAGGGGGCCACAAGAGACCCAGTACTTC. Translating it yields CASNFGRGPQETQYF.

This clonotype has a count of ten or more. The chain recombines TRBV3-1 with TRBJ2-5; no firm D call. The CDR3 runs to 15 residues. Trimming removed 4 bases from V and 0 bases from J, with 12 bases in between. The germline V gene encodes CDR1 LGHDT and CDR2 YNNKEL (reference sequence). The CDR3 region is CASSPGPFYQETQYF. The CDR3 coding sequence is TGTGCCAGCAGCCCAGGACCCTTCTACCAAGAGACCCAGTACTTC.

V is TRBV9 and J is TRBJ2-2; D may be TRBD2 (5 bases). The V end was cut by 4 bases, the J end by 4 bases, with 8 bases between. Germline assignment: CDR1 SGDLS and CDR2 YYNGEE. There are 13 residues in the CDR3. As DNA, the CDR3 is TGTGCCAGCAGCCCCCGGGGCACCGGGGAGCTGTTTTTT. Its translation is CASSPRGTGELFF.

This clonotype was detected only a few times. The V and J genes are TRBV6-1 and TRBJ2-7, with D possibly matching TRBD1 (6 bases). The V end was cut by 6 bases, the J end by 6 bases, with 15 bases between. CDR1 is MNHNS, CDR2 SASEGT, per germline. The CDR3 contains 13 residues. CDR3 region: CASSLHTGFEQYF. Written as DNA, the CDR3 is TGTGCCAGCAGCCTACATACAGGGTTCGAGCAGTACTTC.

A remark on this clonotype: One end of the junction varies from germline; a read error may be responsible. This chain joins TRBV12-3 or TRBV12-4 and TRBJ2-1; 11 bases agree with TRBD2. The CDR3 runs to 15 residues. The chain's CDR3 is CASRLAGGRYNEQFF. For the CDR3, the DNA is TGTGCCAGCAGATTAGCGGGGGGGCGGTACAATGAGCAGTTCTTC.

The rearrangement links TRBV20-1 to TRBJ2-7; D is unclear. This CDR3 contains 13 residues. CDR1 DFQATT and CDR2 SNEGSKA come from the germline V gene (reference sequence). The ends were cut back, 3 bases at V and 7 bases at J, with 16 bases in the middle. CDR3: CSASHGPTREQYF. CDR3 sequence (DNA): TGCAGTGCTAGTCATGGCCCAACGCGGGAGCAGTACTTC.

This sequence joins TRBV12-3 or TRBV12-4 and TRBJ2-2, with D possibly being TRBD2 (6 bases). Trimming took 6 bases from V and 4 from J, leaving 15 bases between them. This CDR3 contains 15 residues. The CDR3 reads CASRYTTSPTGELFF. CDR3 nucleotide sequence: TGTGCCAGCAGGTACACTACTAGCCCCACCGGGGAGCTGTTTTTT.

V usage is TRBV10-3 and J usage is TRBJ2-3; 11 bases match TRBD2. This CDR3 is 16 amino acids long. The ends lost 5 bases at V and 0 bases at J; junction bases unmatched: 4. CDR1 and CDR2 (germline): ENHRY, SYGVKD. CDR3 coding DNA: TGTGCCATCAGTTCCGGGACTAGCGGCAGCACAGATACGCAGTATTTT. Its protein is CAISSGTSGSTDTQYF.

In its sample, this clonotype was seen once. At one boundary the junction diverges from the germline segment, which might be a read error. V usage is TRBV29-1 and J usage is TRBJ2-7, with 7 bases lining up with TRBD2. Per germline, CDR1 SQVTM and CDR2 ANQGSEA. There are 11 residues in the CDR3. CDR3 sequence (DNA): TGCAGCGGGGGGGGAAACTACAAGCAGTACTTC. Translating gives CSGGGNYKQYF.

The CDR3: CSARPPGGRADFGYTF. In DNA form, the CDR3 reads TGCAGTGCTAGACCTCCTGGGGGGCGGGCGGACTTTGGCTACACCTTC. The V and J genes are TRBV20-1 and TRBJ1-2, with D maybe TRBD1 (6 bases). The CDR3 totals 16 residues. CDR1 and CDR2 (germline): DFQATT, SNEGSKA (reference sequence). Trimming pared 2 bases from V and 7 bases from J, leaving 23 bases between.

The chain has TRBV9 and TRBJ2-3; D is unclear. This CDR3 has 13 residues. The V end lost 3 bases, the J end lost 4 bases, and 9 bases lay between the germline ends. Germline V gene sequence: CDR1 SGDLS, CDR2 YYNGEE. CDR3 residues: CASSAQNADTQYF. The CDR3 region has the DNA TGTGCCAGCAGCGCCCAGAACGCAGATACGCAGTATTTT.

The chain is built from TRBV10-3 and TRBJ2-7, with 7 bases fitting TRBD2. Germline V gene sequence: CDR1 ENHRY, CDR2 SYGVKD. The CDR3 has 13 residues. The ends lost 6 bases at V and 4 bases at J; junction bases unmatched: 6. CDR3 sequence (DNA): TGTGCCATCAGGGGCGGGAGATCGTACGAGCAGTACTTC. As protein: CAIRGGRSYEQYF.

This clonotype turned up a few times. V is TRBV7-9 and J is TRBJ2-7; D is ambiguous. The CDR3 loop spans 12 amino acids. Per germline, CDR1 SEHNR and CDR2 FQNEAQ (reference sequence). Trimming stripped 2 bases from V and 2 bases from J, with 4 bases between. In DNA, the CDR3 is TGTGCCAGCAGCTTATGGCCCTACGAGCAGTACTTC. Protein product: CASSLWPYEQYF.

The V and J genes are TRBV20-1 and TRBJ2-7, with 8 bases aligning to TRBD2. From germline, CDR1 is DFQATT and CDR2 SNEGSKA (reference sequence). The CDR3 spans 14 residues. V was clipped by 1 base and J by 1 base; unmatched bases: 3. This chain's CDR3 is CSARGSGGSYEQYF. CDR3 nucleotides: TGCAGTGCTAGAGGGTCGGGGGGGTCCTACGAGCAGTACTTC.